A selection of T cell receptor beta chains follows, all from one sample in a study of shared clonotypes between healthy human individuals. Sequenced by immunoSEQ multiplex PCR; TCRdb stores in-frame clones only, minus some. The sample comprises roughly 2.1 million clones, 85% to 95% of which are singletons, and roughly 1.7% rests with the top ten. The sample was naive CD8+ T cells from PBMCs. These receptors came from a man younger than 35 in good health. Some clones in this sample may be carry-over from other donors' samples. Both conserved end residues are trimmed from each CDR3. The order of the fields is CDR3 protein, V gene, J gene, clone size. The size of a clone is reported for some rows only, either as once, few or many, or as a class for expanded clones.

CDR3 protein: ASSEHRAETQY
V gene: TRBV10-2
J gene: TRBJ2-5
clone size: NA

CDR3 protein: ASSSRTSGKTHNEQF
V gene: TRBV28
J gene: TRBJ2-1
clone size: NA

CDR3 protein: ASSWFPLAEQF
V gene: TRBV27
J gene: TRBJ2-1
clone size: NA

CDR3 protein: AWSVNRDTEAF
V gene: TRBV30
J gene: TRBJ1-1
clone size: few

CDR3 protein: ASSLTGSNQPQH
V gene: TRBV28
J gene: TRBJ1-5
clone size: NA

CDR3 protein: ASSVTGQGRKTQY
V gene: TRBV7-9
J gene: TRBJ2-5
clone size: NA

CDR3 protein: ASSILPRSGLLKNEQF
V gene: TRBV19
J gene: TRBJ2-1
clone size: NA

CDR3 protein: ASARGRETNTEAF
V gene: TRBV2
J gene: TRBJ1-1
clone size: NA

CDR3 protein: ASSTLTSELSTDTQY
V gene: TRBV6-8
J gene: TRBJ2-3
clone size: NA

CDR3 protein: ASSELGTAGETQY
V gene: TRBV2
J gene: TRBJ2-5
clone size: NA

CDR3 protein: ASSPTSYNEQF
V gene: TRBV27
J gene: TRBJ2-1
clone size: NA

CDR3 protein: ASSLGRQGSYEQY
V gene: TRBV4-1
J gene: TRBJ2-7
clone size: NA

CDR3 protein: ASSRQAVNTEAF
V gene: TRBV28
J gene: TRBJ1-1
clone size: NA

CDR3 protein: ASSLGPSIAGEASEQF
V gene: TRBV11-2
J gene: TRBJ2-1
clone size: NA

CDR3 protein: ASREGQLLTYEQY
V gene: TRBV11-2
J gene: TRBJ2-7
clone size: NA

CDR3 protein: ASSLGRRTEAF
V gene: TRBV11-3
J gene: TRBJ1-1
clone size: NA

CDR3 protein: ASSLLAEGLADTQY
V gene: TRBV27
J gene: TRBJ2-3
clone size: NA

CDR3 protein: ASSVAGGSNEQF
V gene: TRBV9
J gene: TRBJ2-1
clone size: NA

CDR3 protein: ASSEDRGKLF
V gene: TRBV10-2
J gene: TRBJ1-4
clone size: NA

CDR3 protein: AWSAGPQGEQY
V gene: TRBV30
J gene: TRBJ2-7
clone size: NA

CDR3 protein: ASSPTAQETQY
V gene: TRBV7-9
J gene: TRBJ2-5
clone size: NA

CDR3 protein: ATSRRQGAGANVLT
V gene: TRBV15
J gene: TRBJ2-6
clone size: few

CDR3 protein: ASSQSRDRGLEQY
V gene: TRBV13
J gene: TRBJ2-7
clone size: NA

CDR3 protein: ASSEEDFSREQY
V gene: TRBV9
J gene: TRBJ2-7
clone size: NA

CDR3 protein: ASRFQREGSTDTQY
V gene: TRBV12-2
J gene: TRBJ2-3
clone size: NA

CDR3 protein: ASSSRLIYNEQF
V gene: TRBV27
J gene: TRBJ2-1
clone size: NA

CDR3 protein: ASSSLDGYEQY
V gene: TRBV27
J gene: TRBJ2-7
clone size: NA

CDR3 protein: ASSPWGGSNQPQH
V gene: TRBV5-8
J gene: TRBJ1-5
clone size: NA

CDR3 protein: ASSLLQGLGTEAF
V gene: TRBV7-9
J gene: TRBJ1-1
clone size: NA

CDR3 protein: ASSEDSLSETQY
V gene: TRBV2
J gene: TRBJ2-5
clone size: NA

CDR3 protein: AISELGHKLYNEQF
V gene: TRBV10-3
J gene: TRBJ2-1
clone size: NA

CDR3 protein: ASSSDISYEQY
V gene: TRBV6-1
J gene: TRBJ2-7
clone size: NA

CDR3 protein: ASSPRGLAGLEVVNEQF
V gene: TRBV27
J gene: TRBJ2-1
clone size: NA

CDR3 protein: ASTDSRSGNTIY
V gene: TRBV2
J gene: TRBJ1-3
clone size: NA

CDR3 protein: ASSTNRGSNQPQH
V gene: TRBV18
J gene: TRBJ1-5
clone size: NA

CDR3 protein: ASSGRGTQTDTQY
V gene: TRBV6-4
J gene: TRBJ2-3
clone size: NA